What follows are 2 T cell receptor beta chains derived from one specimen sequenced in a study of shared clonotypes between healthy human individuals. TCRdb keeps only in-frame clones here, not all; method: immunoSEQ multiplex PCR. The sample lists under 600,000 clones; approximately 95% were seen once. The sequencing sample was made of naive CD4+ T cells sorted from blood. Indicated subset: CD45RA+ positively selected. The receptors were sampled from a woman in her twenties or thirties in good health.

This chain joins TRBV28 and TRBJ1-6; D is ambiguous. CDR3 size: 11 residues. With 7 bases removed from V and 7 bases from J, the gap between germline ends came to 5 bases. CDR1 MDHEN and CDR2 SYDVKM come from the germline V gene. The CDR3 loop is CASNQNSPLHF. For the CDR3, the DNA is TGTGCCAGCAACCAAAATTCACCCCTCCACTTT.

CDR3: CASSLWVTSVDTGELFF. DNA for the CDR3: TGCGCCAGCAGCTTGTGGGTGACTAGCGTTGACACCGGGGAGCTGTTTTTT. This chain uses TRBV5-1 with TRBJ2-2, with 8 bases that match TRBD2. The trim removed 1 base at V and 3 bases at J, leaving 8 bases unmatched. The germline V gene has CDR1 SGHRS and CDR2 YFSETQ. The CDR3 extends over 17 amino acids.